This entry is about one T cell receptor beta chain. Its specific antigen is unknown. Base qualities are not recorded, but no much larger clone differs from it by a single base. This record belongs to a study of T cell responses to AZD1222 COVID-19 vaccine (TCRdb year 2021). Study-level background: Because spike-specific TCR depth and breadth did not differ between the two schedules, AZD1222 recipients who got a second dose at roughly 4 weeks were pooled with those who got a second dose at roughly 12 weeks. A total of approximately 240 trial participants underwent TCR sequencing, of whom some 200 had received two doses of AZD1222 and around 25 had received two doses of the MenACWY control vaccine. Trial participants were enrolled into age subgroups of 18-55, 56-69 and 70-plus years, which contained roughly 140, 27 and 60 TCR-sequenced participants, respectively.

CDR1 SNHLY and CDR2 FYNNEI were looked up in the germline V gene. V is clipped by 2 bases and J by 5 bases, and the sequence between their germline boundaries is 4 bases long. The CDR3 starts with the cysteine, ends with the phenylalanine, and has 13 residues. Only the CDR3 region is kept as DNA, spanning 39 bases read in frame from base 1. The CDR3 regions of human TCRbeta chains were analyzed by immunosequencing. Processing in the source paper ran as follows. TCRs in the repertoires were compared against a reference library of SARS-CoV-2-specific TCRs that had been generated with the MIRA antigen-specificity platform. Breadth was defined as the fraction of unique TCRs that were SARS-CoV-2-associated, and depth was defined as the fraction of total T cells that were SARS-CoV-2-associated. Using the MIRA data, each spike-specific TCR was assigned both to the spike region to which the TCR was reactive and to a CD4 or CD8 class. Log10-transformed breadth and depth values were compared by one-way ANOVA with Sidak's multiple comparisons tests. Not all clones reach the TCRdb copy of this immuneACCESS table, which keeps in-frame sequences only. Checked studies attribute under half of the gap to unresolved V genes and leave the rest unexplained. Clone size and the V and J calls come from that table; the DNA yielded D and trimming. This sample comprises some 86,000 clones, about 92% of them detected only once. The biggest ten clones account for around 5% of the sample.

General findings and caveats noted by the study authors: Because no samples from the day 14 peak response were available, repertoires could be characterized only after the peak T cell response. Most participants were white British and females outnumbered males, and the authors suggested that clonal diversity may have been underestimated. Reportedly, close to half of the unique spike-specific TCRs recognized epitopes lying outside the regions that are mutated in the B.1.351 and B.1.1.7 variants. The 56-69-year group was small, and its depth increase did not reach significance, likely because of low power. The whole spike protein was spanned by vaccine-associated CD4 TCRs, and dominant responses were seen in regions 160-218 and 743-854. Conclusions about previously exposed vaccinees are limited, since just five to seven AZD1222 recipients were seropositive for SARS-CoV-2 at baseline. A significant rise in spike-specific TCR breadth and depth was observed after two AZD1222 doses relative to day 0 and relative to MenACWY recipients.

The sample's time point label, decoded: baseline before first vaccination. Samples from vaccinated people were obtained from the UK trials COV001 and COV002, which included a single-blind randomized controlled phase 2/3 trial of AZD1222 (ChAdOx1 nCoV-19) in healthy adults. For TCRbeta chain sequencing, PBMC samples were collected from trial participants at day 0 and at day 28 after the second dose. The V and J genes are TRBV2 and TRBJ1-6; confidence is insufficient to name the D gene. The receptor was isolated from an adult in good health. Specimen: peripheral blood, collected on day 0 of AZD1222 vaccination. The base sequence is TGTGCCAGCAGTGAACACCATAATTCACCCCTCCACTTT. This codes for CASSEHHNSPLHF.